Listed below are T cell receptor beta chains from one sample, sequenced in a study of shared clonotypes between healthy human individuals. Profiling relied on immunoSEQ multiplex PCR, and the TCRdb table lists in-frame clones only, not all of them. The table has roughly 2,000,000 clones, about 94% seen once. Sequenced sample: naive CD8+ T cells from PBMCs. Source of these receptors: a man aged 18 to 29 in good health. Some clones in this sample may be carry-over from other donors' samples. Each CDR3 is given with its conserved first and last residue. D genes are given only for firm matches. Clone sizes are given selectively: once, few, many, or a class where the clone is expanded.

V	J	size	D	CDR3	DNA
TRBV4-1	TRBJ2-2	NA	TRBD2	CASSQDPSSGSAGELFF	TGCGCCAGCAGCCAAGATCCGAGTAGCGGGAGCGCCGGGGAGCTGTTTTTT
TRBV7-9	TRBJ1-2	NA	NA	CASSLGTTGYTF	TGTGCCAGCAGCCTCGGGACGACTGGCTACACCTTC
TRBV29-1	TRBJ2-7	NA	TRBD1	CSAMDRSSYEQYF	TGCAGCGCCATGGACAGGAGCTCCTACGAGCAGTACTTC
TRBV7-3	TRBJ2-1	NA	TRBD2	CASSLELAGGSSYNEQFF	TGTGCCAGCAGCTTAGAACTAGCGGGAGGGAGCTCCTACAATGAGCAGTTCTTC
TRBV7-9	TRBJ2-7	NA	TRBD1	CASSLKDREYEQYF	TGTGCCAGCAGCTTAAAGGACAGGGAGTACGAGCAGTACTTC
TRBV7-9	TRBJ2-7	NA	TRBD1	CASSSSRDRVSYEQYF	TGTGCCAGCAGCTCTAGCCGGGACAGGGTCTCCTACGAGCAGTACTTC
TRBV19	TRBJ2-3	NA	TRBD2	CASSMLAGGTTDTQYF	TGTGCCAGTAGTATGCTAGCGGGAGGAACCACAGATACGCAGTATTTT
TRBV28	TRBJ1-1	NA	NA	CASSLFRGTTEAFF	TGTGCCAGCAGTTTGTTCAGGGGAACAACTGAAGCTTTCTTT
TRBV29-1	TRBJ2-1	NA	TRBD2	CSVDGTSLNLQSYNEQFF	TGCAGCGTTGACGGGACTAGCCTAAACTTACAATCTTACAATGAGCAGTTCTTC
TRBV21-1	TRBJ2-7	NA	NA	CASSTPRDPLTDEQYF	TGTGCCAGCAGCACCCCGCGGGATCCCCTAACCGACGAGCAGTACTTC
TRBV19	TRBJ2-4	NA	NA	CASSIAGFGNIQYF	TGTGCCAGTAGTATTGCAGGGTTTGGAAACATTCAGTACTTC
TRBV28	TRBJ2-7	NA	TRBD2	CASSPPTSGYEQYF	TGTGCCAGCAGTCCCCCGACTAGCGGGTACGAGCAGTACTTC
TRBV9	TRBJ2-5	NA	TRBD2	CASSDPSGRQETQYF	TGTGCCAGCAGCGACCCTAGCGGGAGGCAAGAGACCCAGTACTTC
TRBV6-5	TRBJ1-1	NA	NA	CATQTGPVAFF	TGTGCCACCCAAACAGGGCCAGTGGCTTTCTTT
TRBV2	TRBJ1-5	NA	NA	CASSGRDSNQPQHF	TGTGCCAGCAGTGGAAGGGATAGCAATCAGCCCCAGCATTTT
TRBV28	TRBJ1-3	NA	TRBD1	CASRPGQTGNTIYF	TGTGCCAGCAGACCGGGACAGACTGGAAACACCATATATTTT
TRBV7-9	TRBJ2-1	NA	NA	CASLGDYNEQFF	TGTGCCAGCCTTGGGGACTACAATGAGCAGTTCTTC
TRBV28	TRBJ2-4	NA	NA	CASSPGWADIQYF	TGTGCCAGCAGCCCCGGTTGGGCGGACATTCAGTACTTC
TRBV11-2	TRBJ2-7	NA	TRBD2	CASSLVVLAGGPYEQYF	TGTGCCAGCAGCTTAGTGGTGCTAGCGGGGGGACCCTACGAGCAGTACTTC
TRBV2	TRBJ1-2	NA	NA	CARGGLPYGYTF	TGTGCCAGAGGCGGGCTGCCCTATGGCTACACCTTC
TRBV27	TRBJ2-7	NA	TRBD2	CASTLIGSGGEQYF	TGTGCCAGCACTCTAATAGGGAGCGGGGGGGAGCAGTACTTC
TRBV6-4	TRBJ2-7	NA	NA	CASSDAGDEQYF	TGTGCCAGCAGTGACGCAGGGGACGAGCAGTACTTC
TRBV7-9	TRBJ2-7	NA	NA	CASSPDYEQYF	TGTGCCAGCAGCCCAGACTACGAGCAGTACTTC
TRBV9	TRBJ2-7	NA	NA	CASSVGPLGEQYF	TGTGCCAGCAGCGTAGGACCGCTCGGCGAGCAGTACTTC
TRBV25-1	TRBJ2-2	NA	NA	CASRGVWPNTGELFF	TGTGCCAGCAGGGGGGTCTGGCCGAACACCGGGGAGCTGTTTTTT
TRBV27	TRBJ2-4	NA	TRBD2	CASRPGGSSAKNIQYF	TGTGCCAGCCGACCGGGCGGGAGTTCTGCCAAAAACATTCAGTACTTC
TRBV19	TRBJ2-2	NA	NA	CASEEWSGELFF	TGTGCCAGTGAGGAGTGGTCCGGGGAGCTGTTTTTT
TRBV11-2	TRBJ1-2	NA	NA	CASSLLLGMDYGYTF	TGTGCCAGCAGCTTACTTCTGGGAATGGACTATGGCTACACCTTC
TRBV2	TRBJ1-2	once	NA	CASSEPEGVGDYGYTF	TGTGCCAGCAGTGAACCGGAGGGGGTAGGAGACTATGGCTACACCTTC
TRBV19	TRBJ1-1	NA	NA	CASIRVGSTEAFF	TGTGCCTCAATCAGGGTGGGGAGCACTGAAGCTTTCTTT
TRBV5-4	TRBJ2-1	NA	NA	CASSPGTPYNEQFF	TGTGCCAGCAGCCCCGGGACCCCCTACAATGAGCAGTTCTTC
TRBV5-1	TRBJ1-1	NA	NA	CASSSLGGRRGEAFF	TGCGCCAGCAGTTCCTTAGGGGGGCGACGAGGAGAAGCTTTCTTT
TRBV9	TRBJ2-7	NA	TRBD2	CASSGGTSGTYEQYF	TGTGCCAGCAGCGGGGGGACTAGCGGGACCTACGAGCAGTACTTC
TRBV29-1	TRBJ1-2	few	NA	CSGRGNYGYTF	TGCAGCGGTAGGGGGAACTATGGCTACACCTTC
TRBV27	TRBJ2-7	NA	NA	CASMGRYYEQYF	TGTGCCAGCATGGGCAGATACTACGAGCAGTACTTC
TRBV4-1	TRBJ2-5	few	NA	CASSQDTEETQYF	TGCGCCAGCAGCCAAGACACGGAAGAGACCCAGTACTTC
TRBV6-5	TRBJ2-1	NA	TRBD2	CASSFLAGTNEQFF	TGTGCCAGCTCATTTCTAGCGGGGACCAATGAGCAGTTCTTC
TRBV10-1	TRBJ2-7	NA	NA	CASSEEWADEQYF	TGCGCCAGCAGTGAGGAATGGGCTGACGAGCAGTACTTC
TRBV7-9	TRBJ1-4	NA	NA	CASASATQSEKLFF	TGTGCCAGCGCATCAGCCACCCAGAGCGAAAAACTGTTTTTT
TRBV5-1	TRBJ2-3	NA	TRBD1	CASSPGQGKVTDTQYF	TGCGCCAGCAGCCCAGGACAGGGAAAGGTGACAGATACGCAGTATTTT
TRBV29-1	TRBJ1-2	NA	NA	CSVRGYGYTF	TGCAGCGTTCGGGGATATGGCTACACCTTC
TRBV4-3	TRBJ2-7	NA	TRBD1	CASSQDRQGVSYEQYF	TGCGCCAGCAGCCAAGACCGCCAGGGGGTATCCTACGAGCAGTACTTC
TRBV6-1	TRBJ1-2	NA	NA	CASSFAPQGYTF	TGTGCCAGCAGTTTCGCCCCCCAAGGCTACACCTTC
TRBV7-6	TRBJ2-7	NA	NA	CASSLIEERSEQYF	TGTGCCAGCAGCTTAATCGAAGAGCGTTCCGAGCAGTACTTC
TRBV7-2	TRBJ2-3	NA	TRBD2	CASSPYRGAGGRDTQYF	TGTGCCAGCAGCCCATACCGGGGGGCGGGAGGAAGAGATACGCAGTATTTT
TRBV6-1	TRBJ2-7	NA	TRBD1	CASTATGGFYEQYF	TGTGCCAGCACGGCTACAGGGGGGTTCTACGAGCAGTACTTC
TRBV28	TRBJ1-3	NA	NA	CASILGRRSSGNTIYF	TGTGCCAGCATCCTGGGGAGGAGGAGCTCTGGAAACACCATATATTTT
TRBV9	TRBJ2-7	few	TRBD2	CASSVGGSSYEQYF	TGTGCCAGCAGCGTAGGCGGGAGCTCCTACGAGCAGTACTTC
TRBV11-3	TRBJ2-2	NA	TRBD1	CASSLGIWDSTGELFF	TGTGCCAGCAGCTTAGGAATCTGGGACAGTACCGGGGAGCTGTTTTTT
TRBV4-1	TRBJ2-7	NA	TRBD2	CASSQRTSGAYEQYF	TGCGCCAGCAGCCAAAGGACTAGCGGAGCCTACGAGCAGTACTTC
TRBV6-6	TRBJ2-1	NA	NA	CASSPRWGVGEQFF	TGTGCCAGCAGTCCGCGTTGGGGGGTGGGTGAGCAGTTCTTC
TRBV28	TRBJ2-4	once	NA	CASSFRGRGTKNIQYF	TGTGCCAGCAGTTTTCGGGGGCGTGGGACCAAAAACATTCAGTACTTC
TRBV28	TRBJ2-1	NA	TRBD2	CASSSSREDRHNEQFF	TGTGCCAGCAGTAGCTCTCGGGAGGATCGACACAATGAGCAGTTCTTC
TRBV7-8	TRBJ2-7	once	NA	CASSLVPRGYEQYF	TGTGCCAGCAGCTTAGTTCCGCGGGGATACGAGCAGTACTTC
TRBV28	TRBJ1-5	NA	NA	CASSLSRAHQPQHF	TGTGCCAGCAGTTTATCGCGCGCTCATCAGCCCCAGCATTTT